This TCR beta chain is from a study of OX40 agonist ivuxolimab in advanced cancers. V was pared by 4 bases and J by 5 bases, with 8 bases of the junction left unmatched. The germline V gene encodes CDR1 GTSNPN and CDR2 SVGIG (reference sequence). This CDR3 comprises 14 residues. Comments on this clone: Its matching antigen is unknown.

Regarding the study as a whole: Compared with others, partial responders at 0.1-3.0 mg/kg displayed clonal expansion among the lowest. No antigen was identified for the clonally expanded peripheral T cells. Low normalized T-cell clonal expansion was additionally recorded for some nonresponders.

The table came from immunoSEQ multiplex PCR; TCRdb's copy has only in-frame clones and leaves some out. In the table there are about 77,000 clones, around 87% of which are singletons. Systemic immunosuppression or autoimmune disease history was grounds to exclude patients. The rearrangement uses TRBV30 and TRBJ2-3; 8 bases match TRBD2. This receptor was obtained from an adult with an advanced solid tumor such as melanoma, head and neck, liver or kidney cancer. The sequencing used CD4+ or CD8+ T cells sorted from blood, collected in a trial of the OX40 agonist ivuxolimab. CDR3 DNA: TGTGCCTGGAACTCGGGGGGGGCCGGAGATACGCAGTATTTT. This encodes CAWNSGGAGDTQYF.